The TCR beta chain described here comes from a study of cytomegalovirus exposure and HLA in healthy donors (dated by TCRdb to 2016 to 2017). For context, the study as a whole: According to an earlier analysis of a few hundred of the donors, 150 million to 200 million T cells yielded 100 million or so unique TCR beta sequences and around 280 Gb of sequence data. An early release covering just under 650 HLA-typed donors comprised roughly 300 gigabases of sequencing data and around 80 million unique TCR sequences. Of the 350 to 450 genotyped donors, about 84% fell in the genetic ancestry cluster associated with self-reported Caucasian donors. The aim of the study was to test whether cataloging public T cell receptors could identify signatures of past pathogen exposure. The study profiled the T cell repertoires of about 640 subjects by immunosequencing and related them to cytomegalovirus serostatus. A separate validation cohort of approximately 130 different subjects was used in addition to the approximately 700-subject first cohort. To predict cytomegalovirus infection status, the study combined high-throughput TCR immunosequencing, statistical association of individual TCRs with disease status, and machine learning. A later analysis re-analyzed previously published TCR beta repertoires from about 730 donors and added high-resolution HLA genotyping to study TCR occurrence patterns. In the later analysis, no new phenotypic data were used to find candidate immune exposures; instead, reliance was placed on TCR beta sequences and their occurrence across donors. An earlier analysis of 587 of the donors applied high-throughput TCR beta sequencing to assess whether each TCR beta V gene segment acted as functional or pseudogenic. Alongside the repertoire data, information on donor age, sex, ethnicity and CMV serostatus was compiled. In a later genetic analysis, genome-wide SNP genotypes for about 55% of the roughly 670 donors were used, and that subset was treated as a discovery cohort. All discovery cohort repertoires had been generated on a single sequencing platform. HLA typing covered class I and class II loci at four-digit resolution. Typing coverage differed by locus: A, B, C, DRB1 and DQB1 were typed in roughly 620-640 donors, DQA1 in approximately 520, DPA1 in approximately 600, and DPB1 in about 450. Because of strong linkage in the cohort, 5 or 6 DR-DQ haplotypes were treated as single units for association and clustering. Among 398 genotyped donors of the cohort, an average of around 240,000 unique TCR beta nucleotide sequences were sequenced per donor, approximately 20% of them non-productive. Overall study outcomes, separate from this receptor: The cohort was sequenced for TCR beta chains only, and without alpha or paired-chain data the features that could be detected were limited. In the study, around 160 TCR beta chains were listed as associated with cytomegalovirus. Across donors, most TCR sequences were observed very rarely, whereas some public TCRs were present in many individuals. The sequencing pipeline was judged likely to have produced a cluster of highly shared sequence variants as a technical artifact. Some IMGT-functional V segments, including TRBV6-2 and TRBV6-3, could not be told apart with the 87-base-pair reads, so those segments were excluded. In an earlier analysis of more than 500 of the donors, most TCR beta V segments appeared in productive rearrangements about 87% or about 30% of the time, broadly matching IMGT annotations. Specific HLA alleles were associated with 15,000 to 20,000 TCR beta sequences at a false discovery rate of 0.05 in a later analysis. CMV serostatus was the only immune exposure information available for the cohort. Because some donors lacked HLA typing at each locus, the association tests relied only on the typed subset. Strong co-occurrence of HLA alleles, especially DR and DQ, made assigning TCR associations to individual alleles difficult. A further reported finding was that TCR beta sequences accurately predicted the HLA-A and HLA-B alleles for most subjects in the first cohort. A later analysis reported that several top co-occurrence clusters appeared linked to parvovirus B19, influenza, CMV and Epstein-Barr virus. The presence/absence analyses assumed that sequencing depth was roughly uniform across donors, and that assumption may not be true. In a later analysis, HLA-associated TCR beta chains were found to be more clonally expanded and to have lower generation probabilities than equally common non-associated chains. V-gene and J-gene trimming of TCR beta chains was associated with a missense DCLRE1C variant in a later genetic analysis, and the association was replicated in an independent cohort. In vitro tests confirmed that a few of the cytomegalovirus-associated TCR beta chains recognize cytomegalovirus antigens. In a later analysis, most CMV-associated TCR beta chains were found to appear HLA-restricted, with HLA associations seemingly driven largely by CMV exposure. Linkage disequilibrium might explain the correlated functional status among segregating V segments, but an unknown experimental factor could not be excluded. The classifier was reported to diagnose cytomegalovirus status with high specificity and sensitivity in both the original and validation cohorts. In a later analysis, the rate of TCR association differed among HLA loci, with DRB1 alleles having the most associated TCRs and HLA-C alleles having the fewest. The authors suggested that the approach could potentially be generalized to other disease states and immunological phenotypes. Compared with the roughly 600-donor mean, donors in an Asian-associated ancestry cluster had fewer N-insertions in productive TCRs, according to a later genetic analysis. The earlier analysis of approximately 540 of the donors excluded approximately 17 rarely observed V segments, including chromosome 9 orphons, because counts were too low.

The CDR3 measures 17 amino acids from cysteine to phenylalanine. The kept DNA is CDR3 alone, 51 bases in frame from the first base. At the junction V is shortened by 1 base and J by 0 bases; bases outside the gene matches: 8. Looking up the germline V gene (reference sequence) yields CDR1 SEHNR and CDR2 FQNEAQ. The method was the immunoSEQ multiplex PCR assay. For the multiplex PCR, a mixture combining 60 forward primers for TCR Vbeta segments and 13 reverse primers for TCR Jbeta segments was used. Amplification of the CDR3 region of rearranged TCR beta genes was performed with a multiplex PCR assay on genomic DNA. Amplified TCR beta libraries were sequenced as 87-base-pair reads on the Illumina HiSeq System. The authors' pipeline ran thus. In a later analysis, about 80 million unique TCR beta chains were counted across the 500 to 850 repertoires, and roughly 10 million of these chains were shared by at least two donors. Raw reads were error-corrected and collapsed into unique sequences by a nearest-neighbor algorithm in which closely related sequences were merged to remove PCR and sequencing errors. V, D and J gene segments were assigned by aligning CDR3 sequences to IMGT reference sequences. Each retained sequence needed at least a six-nucleotide match to both a V gene segment and a J gene segment. A rearrangement was called productive if the CDR3 had no stop codons and remained in frame with V and J, and every other rearrangement was called non-productive. CDR3 was defined by IMGT convention, running from the second conserved V-encoded cysteine to the conserved J-encoded phenylalanine. In an earlier analysis of 587 of the donors, sequences lacking an unambiguous match to a single V gene segment were excluded. In an earlier analysis of approximately 590 of the donors, V segments were called functional above 56.7% productive rearrangements and were called segregating when the between-donor standard deviation exceeded 5%. A statistical classification framework was built to diagnose cytomegalovirus status from the catalog of TCR beta chain sequences. A later analysis assigned V and J genes by comparing TCR nucleotide sequences with IMGT/GENE-DB human TR gene sequences. A later analysis assigned CDR3 sequences and most-parsimonious VDJ recombination scenarios with the TCRdist pipeline. In a later analysis, each TCR beta chain was defined by its CDR3 amino acid sequence together with its V-gene family, and reads without a unique V-gene family were excluded. To address suspected cross-contamination and a sequencing artifact, a later analysis removed roughly 640 highly shared, low-generation-probability nucleotide sequences. For each public chain, a later analysis derived a clonal expansion index from normalized ranks of inferred template counts within each repertoire. In a later analysis, generation probabilities were computed with a VDJ recombination model fitted to out-of-frame rearrangements, and the resulting probabilities were checked against IGoR. In a later analysis, hypergeometric tests were used to score TCR-TCR, TCR-HLA and TCR-CMV co-occurrence, with a repertoire-size bias correction applied to TCR pairs. To estimate false discovery rates, a later analysis permuted the HLA or CMV assignments 20 times. A later analysis grouped co-occurring TCRs with DBSCAN, adding TCRdist sequence similarity when clustering within HLA-allele-positive subsets. For co-occurrence clustering, repertoires with fewer than 30,000 or more than 120,000 public chains were excluded, along with four or five repertoires with anomalous nucleotide sharing. TCRdb took over this immuneACCESS table, retaining in-frame rearrangements with V and J assigned. Such tables are incomplete; in checked studies, under half of the missing clones stem from an unresolved V gene, and the remainder is unexplained. V and J calls and clone size are those listed in that table; D and trimming were worked out from the DNA. The sample includes approximately 130,000 clones, with approximately 80% observed a single time. The top ten hold 2% to 2.5% of the sample.

As regards this clone: This receptor's antigen is unknown. No base quality values were provided; no much bigger clone lies one nucleotide off.

In total, 500 to 700 healthy bone marrow donors made up the cohort. Cohort members were all nominally healthy when sampled, although unrecorded immune exposures were likely present. The donor was CMV seronegative and belonged to the group of 350 to 400 seronegative cohort members. A peripheral blood sample was provided by each donor, and peripheral blood mononuclear cells were used for TCR beta sequencing. The Qiagen DNeasy Blood Extraction Kit was used to extract genomic DNA from the blood cell samples. This clonotype originated in a woman aged 40 to 50 in good health and CMV-seronegative. The chain is made from TRBV7-9 and TRBJ1-1; 7 bases in the middle match TRBD1. Source material: PBMCs. The CDR3 protein is CASSLGRGGTVNTEAFF. In nucleotides, the sequence is TGTGCCAGCAGCTTAGGTCGTGGGGGGACAGTGAACACTGAAGCTTTCTTT.